This T cell receptor beta chain was identified in a study of blood T cell repertoires in COVID-19. On the study more broadly: From T cells, B-cell-depleted T cells, or PBMCs came the material, which was cDNA or gDNA.

In the original processing: Amplification from reference gene primers served as the basis for estimated nucleated cell counts. Profiling relied on immunoSEQ multiplex PCR, and the TCRdb table lists in-frame clones only, not all of them. The V and J calls and clone size come from that table; D and trimming were worked out from the DNA. Of under 300,000 clones detected, approximately 85% appear once; the ten largest clones hold approximately 9.9%. V lost 5 bases, J lost 0 bases, and 9 bases stayed unmatched. The CDR3 sequence is 16 residues long. CDR1 is KGHSH, CDR2 LQKENI, per germline. This clone was counted a single time.

The sequencing sample was made of peripheral blood. The TCR sequence derives from a woman in her 70s with acute or convalescent COVID-19. This sequence joins TRBV18 and TRBJ1-1; 7 bases align to TRBD1. The CDR3 protein is CASSSRTGGMNTEAFF. In nucleotides, the CDR3 is TGTGCCAGCTCATCACGGACAGGTGGCATGAACACTGAAGCTTTCTTT.